This TCR beta chain was captured in a study of human T cells and chemical hapten exposure. The CDR3 extends over 18 amino acids. The ends were cut back, 7 bases at V and 0 bases at J, with 22 bases in the middle. One entry per CDR3 protein results from TCRdb running MiXCR on the RACE reads. The sample shows about 110,000 distinct CDR3 sequences, roughly 9% of them seen only once. This clonotype has a count of ten or more. The time point was: patch test 2, 6 weeks after DPC sensitization. The treatment here: therapeutic diphenylcyclopropenone sensitization with weekly scalp DPC. This clonotype originated in a woman aged 35 to 49 with alopecia areata. Some clones in this sample may be carry-over from other donors' samples. This rearrangement joins TRBV12-3 or TRBV12-4 to TRBJ1-5, with D unresolved. This specimen was whole blood, taken in connection with sensitization to the hapten diphenylcyclopropenone (DPC). CDR3 residues: CASTDPFAADDSNQPQHF. Here the CDR3 DNA reads TGTGCCAGCACCGACCCTTTCGCCGCCGATGATAGCAATCAGCCCCAGCATTTT.